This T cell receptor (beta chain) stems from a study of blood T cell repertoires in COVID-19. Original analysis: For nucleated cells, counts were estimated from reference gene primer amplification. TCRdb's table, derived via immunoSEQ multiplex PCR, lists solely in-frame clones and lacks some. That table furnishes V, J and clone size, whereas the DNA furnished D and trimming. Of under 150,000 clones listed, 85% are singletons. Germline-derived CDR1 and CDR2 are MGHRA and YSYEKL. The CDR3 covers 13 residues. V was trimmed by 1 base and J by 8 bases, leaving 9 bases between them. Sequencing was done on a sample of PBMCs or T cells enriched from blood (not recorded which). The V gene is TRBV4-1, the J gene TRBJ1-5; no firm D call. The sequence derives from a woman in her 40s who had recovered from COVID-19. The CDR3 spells CASSQGVGKPQHF. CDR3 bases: TGCGCCAGCAGCCAAGGTGTGGGCAAGCCCCAGCATTTT.